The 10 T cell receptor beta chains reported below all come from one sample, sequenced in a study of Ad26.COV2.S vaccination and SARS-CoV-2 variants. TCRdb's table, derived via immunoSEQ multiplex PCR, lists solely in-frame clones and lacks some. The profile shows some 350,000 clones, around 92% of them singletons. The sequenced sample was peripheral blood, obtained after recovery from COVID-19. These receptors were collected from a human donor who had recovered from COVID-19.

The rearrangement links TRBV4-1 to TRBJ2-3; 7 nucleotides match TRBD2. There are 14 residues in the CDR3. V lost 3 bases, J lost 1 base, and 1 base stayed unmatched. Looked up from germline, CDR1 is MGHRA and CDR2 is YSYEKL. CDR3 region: CASSHSGGTDTQYF. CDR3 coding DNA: TGCGCCAGCAGCCACAGCGGGGGCACAGATACGCAGTATTTT.

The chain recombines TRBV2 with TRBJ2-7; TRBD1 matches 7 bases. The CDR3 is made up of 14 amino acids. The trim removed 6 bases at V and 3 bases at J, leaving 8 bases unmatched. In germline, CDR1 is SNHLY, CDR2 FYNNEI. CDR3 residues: CASRSPGQSYEQYF. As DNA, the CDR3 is TGTGCCAGCAGATCTCCGGGACAGAGCTACGAGCAGTACTTC.

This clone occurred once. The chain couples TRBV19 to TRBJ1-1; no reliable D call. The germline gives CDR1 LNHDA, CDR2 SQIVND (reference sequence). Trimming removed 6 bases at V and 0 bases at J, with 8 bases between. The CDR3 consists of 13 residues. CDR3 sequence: CASRLSVNTEAFF. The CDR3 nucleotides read TGTGCCAGTAGGTTGTCGGTGAACACTGAAGCTTTCTTT.

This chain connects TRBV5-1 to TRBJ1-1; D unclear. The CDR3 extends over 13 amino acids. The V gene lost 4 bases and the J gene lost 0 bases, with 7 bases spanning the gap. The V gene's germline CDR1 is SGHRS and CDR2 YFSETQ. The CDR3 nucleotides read TGCGCCAGCAGCCTCAGCCTGAACACTGAAGCTTTCTTT. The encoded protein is CASSLSLNTEAFF.

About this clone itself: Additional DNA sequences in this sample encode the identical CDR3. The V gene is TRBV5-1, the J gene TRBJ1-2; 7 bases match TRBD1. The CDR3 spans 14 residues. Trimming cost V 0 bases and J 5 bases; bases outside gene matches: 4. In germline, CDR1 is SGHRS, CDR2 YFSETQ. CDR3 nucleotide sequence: TGCGCCAGCAGCTTGGGTCAGGGGGATTATGGCTACACCTTC. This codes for CASSLGQGDYGYTF.

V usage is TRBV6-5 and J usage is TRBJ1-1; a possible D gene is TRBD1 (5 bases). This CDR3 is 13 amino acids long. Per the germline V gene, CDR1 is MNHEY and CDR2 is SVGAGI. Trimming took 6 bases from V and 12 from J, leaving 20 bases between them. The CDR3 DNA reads TGTGCCAGCAGGGGCAATCGGGGCATCGAGACTTTCTTT. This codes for CASRGNRGIETFF.

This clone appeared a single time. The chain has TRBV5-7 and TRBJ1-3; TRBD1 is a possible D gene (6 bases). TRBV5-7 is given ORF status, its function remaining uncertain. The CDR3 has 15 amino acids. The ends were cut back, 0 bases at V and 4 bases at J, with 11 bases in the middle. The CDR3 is CASSLDRAGGNTIYF. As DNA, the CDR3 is TGTGCCAGCAGCTTGGACAGGGCGGGGGGAAACACCATATATTTT.

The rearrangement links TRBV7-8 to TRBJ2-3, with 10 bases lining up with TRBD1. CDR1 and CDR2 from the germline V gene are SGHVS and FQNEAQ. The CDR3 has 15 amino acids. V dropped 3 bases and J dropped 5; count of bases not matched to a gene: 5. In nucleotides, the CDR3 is TGTGCCAGCAGCTTCCGACAGGGGGCGATAGATACGCAGTATTTT. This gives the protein CASSFRQGAIDTQYF.

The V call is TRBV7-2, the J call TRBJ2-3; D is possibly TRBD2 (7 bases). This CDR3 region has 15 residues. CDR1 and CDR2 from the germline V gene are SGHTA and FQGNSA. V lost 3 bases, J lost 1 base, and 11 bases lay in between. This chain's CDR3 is CASSFWGGGTDTQYF. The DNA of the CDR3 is TGTGCCAGCAGCTTCTGGGGGGGCGGCACAGATACGCAGTATTTT.

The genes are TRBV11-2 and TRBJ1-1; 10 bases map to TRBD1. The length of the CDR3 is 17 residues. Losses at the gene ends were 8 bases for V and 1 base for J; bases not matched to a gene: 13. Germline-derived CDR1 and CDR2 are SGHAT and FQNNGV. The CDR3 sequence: CASPKGGDRGRNTEAFF. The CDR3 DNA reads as TGTGCCAGCCCAAAGGGGGGGGACAGGGGTAGGAACACTGAAGCTTTCTTT.